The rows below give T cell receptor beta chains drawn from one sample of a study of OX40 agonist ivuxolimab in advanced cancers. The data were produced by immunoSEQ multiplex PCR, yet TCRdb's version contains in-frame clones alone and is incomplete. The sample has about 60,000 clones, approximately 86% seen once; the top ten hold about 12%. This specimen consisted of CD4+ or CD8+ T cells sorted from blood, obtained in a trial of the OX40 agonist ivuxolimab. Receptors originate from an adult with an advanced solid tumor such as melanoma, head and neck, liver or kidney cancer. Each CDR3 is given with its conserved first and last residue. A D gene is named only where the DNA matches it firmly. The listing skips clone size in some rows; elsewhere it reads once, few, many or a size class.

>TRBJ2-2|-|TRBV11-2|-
TGTGCCAGCAGCTTATCCGCGAAGAACACCGGGGAGCTGTTTTTT
CASSLSAKNTGELFF
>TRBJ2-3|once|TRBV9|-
TGTGCCAGCAGCGTACTTGGAGATACGCAGTATTTT
CASSVLGDTQYF
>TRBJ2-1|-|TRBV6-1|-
TGTGCCAGCACTGAAGGGACCGAGGACAATGAGCAGTTCTTC
CASTEGTEDNEQFF
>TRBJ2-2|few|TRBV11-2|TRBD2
TGTGCCAGCAGCTTCTCTAGCGGGTCCCGTCAGGTGTTTTTT
CASSFSSGSRQVFF
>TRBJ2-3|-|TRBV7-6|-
TGTGCCAGCAGCTTAGGAGGGGCTGGTACGCAGTATTTT
CASSLGGAGTQYF
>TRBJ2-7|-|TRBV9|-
TGTGCCAGCAGCGTAGATGGTTTGGTCTACGAGCAGTACTTC
CASSVDGLVYEQYF
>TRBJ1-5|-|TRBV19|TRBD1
TGTGCCAGTAGTACCACAGGGGGAAGCAATCAGCCCCAGCATTTT
CASSTTGGSNQPQHF
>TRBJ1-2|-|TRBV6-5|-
TGTGCCAGCAGCGCGGGACTACTCTATGGCTACACCTTC
CASSAGLLYGYTF
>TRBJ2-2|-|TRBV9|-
TGTGCCAGCAGCGAGGGGGGACAAGGGGAGCTGTTTTTT
CASSEGGQGELFF
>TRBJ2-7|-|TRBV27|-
TGTGCCAGCAGTTTCGGGGGTTACTCCTACGAGCAGTACTTC
CASSFGGYSYEQYF
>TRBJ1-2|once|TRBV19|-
TGTGCCAGTACCAGTGGGGAAGCCCCGGCGATCTATGGCTACACCTTC
CASTSGEAPAIYGYTF
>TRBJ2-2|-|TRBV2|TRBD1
TGTGCCGCTCAACAGGGGGTCATGGTTCCCGGGGAGCTGTTTTTT
CAAQQGVMVPGELFF
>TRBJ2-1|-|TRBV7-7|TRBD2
TGTGCTAGCAGCCCAGGCCCTCGCGGGGGATTGTCCTACAATGAGCAGTTCTTC
CASSPGPRGGLSYNEQFF
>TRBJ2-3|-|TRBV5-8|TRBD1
TGTGCCAGCAAGCCAGACAGGGATCTTGCGGATACGCAGTATTTT
CASKPDRDLADTQYF
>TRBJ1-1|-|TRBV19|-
TGTGCCAGTAAATTTCCGACAGTGAACACTGAAGCTTTCTTT
CASKFPTVNTEAFF